This T cell receptor beta chain was recorded in a study of cytomegalovirus exposure and HLA in healthy donors. A multiplex PCR was run with 60 Vbeta primers and 13 Jbeta primers. Clones were read by immunoSEQ multiplex PCR, and TCRdb kept only the in-frame ones, dropping some. The top ten clones hold roughly 1.9% of a sample with approximately 140,000 clones, about three quarters of them seen once. This clone was seen just once. V lost 4 bases, J lost 4 bases, and 14 bases stayed unmatched. CDR3 length equals 18 residues. The germline CDR1 and CDR2 sequences are LNHDA and SQIVND (reference sequence). The source is a man between 35 and 55 years old in good health and CMV-seronegative. The V call is TRBV19, the J call TRBJ2-7, with 12 bases fitting TRBD2. The source material was PBMCs. As DNA, the CDR3 is TGTGCCAGTAGTACCCCGAGGATGACTAGCGGGAGCCGATACGAGCAGTACTTC. It translates to CASSTPRMTSGSRYEQYF. Full variable domain (missing parts from reference TRBV19 and TRBJ2-7): DGGITQSPKYLFRKEGQNVTLSCEQNLNHDAMYWYRQDPGQGLRLIYYSQIVNDFQKGDIAEGYSVSREKKESFPLTVTSAQKNPTAFYLCASSTPRMTSGSRYEQYFGPGTRLTVT.